A single sample is the source of the 28 T cell receptor beta chains below, sequenced in a study of cytomegalovirus exposure and HLA in healthy donors. A multiplex PCR was run with 60 Vbeta primers and 13 Jbeta primers. TCRdb's table, derived via immunoSEQ multiplex PCR, lists solely in-frame clones and lacks some. The profile shows under 150,000 clones, over 65% of them singletons. The sequenced sample was PBMCs. The source of these receptors is a male donor in good health and CMV-seronegative.

The J gene is TRBJ2-5, the V gene TRBV13; 11 nucleotides line up with TRBD2. There are 16 residues in the CDR3. J lost 4 bases, V lost 4 bases, and 8 bases had no gene match. Per the germline V gene, CDR1 is PRHDT and CDR2 is FYEKMQ (reference sequence). The CDR3 region has the DNA TGTGCCAGCAGCTCTATAGCGGGAGGGGTTGGAGAGACCCAGTACTTC. It yields the protein CASSSIAGGVGETQYF.

The gene calls are TRBV30 and TRBJ2-3; D ambiguous. V gave up 2 bases and J gave up 2 bases, with 11 bases separating them. The length of the CDR3 is 14 residues. The V gene's germline CDR1 is GTSNPN and CDR2 SVGIG (reference sequence). As DNA, the CDR3 is TGTGCCTGGAGTCTCGTCCTATTCACAGATACGCAGTATTTT. Amino acid sequence: CAWSLVLFTDTQYF.

This clone was seen only once. The chain links TRBV9 to TRBJ2-1, with D maybe TRBD2 (5 bases). In germline, CDR1 is SGDLS, CDR2 YYNGEE. The CDR3 runs to 15 residues. The ends were cut back, 4 bases at V and 8 bases at J, with 19 bases in the middle. The CDR3 region has the DNA TGTGCCAGCAGCTTAGGACTCTTAGGCTCCCATGAGCAGTTCTTC. Amino acids: CASSLGLLGSHEQFF.

The chain's CDR3 is CSVRTGRIYEQYF. Here the CDR3 DNA reads TGCAGCGTCCGGACGGGGAGGATCTACGAGCAGTACTTC. The V gene is TRBV29-1, the J gene TRBJ2-7; possibly TRBD2 for D (6 bases). The V gene lost 6 bases and the J gene lost 3 bases, with 15 bases spanning the gap. This CDR3 spans 13 amino acids. In germline, CDR1 is SQVTM, CDR2 ANQGSEA.

J is TRBJ2-5 and V is TRBV4-1; 10 bases line up with TRBD2. Germline V gene sequence: CDR1 MGHRA, CDR2 YSYEKL. The CDR3 has 15 residues. J lost 0 bases, V lost 4 bases, and 2 bases had no gene match. The CDR3 loop is CASSPGTSDQETQYF. The CDR3 DNA reads TGCGCCAGCAGCCCAGGGACTAGCGACCAAGAGACCCAGTACTTC.

The chain carries TRBV28 and TRBJ2-3, with 8 bases lining up with TRBD1. The CDR3 contains 16 residues. The germline V gene has CDR1 MDHEN and CDR2 SYDVKM. V lost 5 bases to trimming and J lost 0 bases; unmatched junction nucleotides: 7. CDR3 region: CASSPTHRGSTDTQYF. In nucleotides, the CDR3 is TGTGCCAGCAGTCCTACCCACAGGGGGAGCACAGATACGCAGTATTTT. The full variable domain, with the rest looked up from reference TRBV28 and TRBJ2-3, is DVKVTQSSRYLVKRTGEKVFLECVQDMDHENMFWYRQDPGLGLRLIYFSYDVKMKEKGDIPEGYSVSREKKERFSLILESASTNQTSMYLCASSPTHRGSTDTQYFGPGTRLTVL.

This chain uses TRBV30 with TRBJ2-3; TRBD2 matches 7 bases. The CDR3 extends over 14 amino acids. Germline CDR1 and CDR2: GTSNPN and SVGIG (reference sequence). Trimming took 5 bases from V and 2 from J; bases not matched to a gene: 7. The CDR3 nucleotides are TGTGCCTGGTGGACGGGAGGTGTCACAGATACGCAGTATTTT. It codes for CAWWTGGVTDTQYF.

CDR3 region: CASSFVTGEQYF. In nucleotides, the CDR3 is TGTGCCAGCAGCTTCGTCACAGGGGAGCAGTACTTC. V usage is TRBV7-2 and J usage is TRBJ2-7, with D possibly TRBD1 on 6 matching bases. Germline CDR1 is SGHTA and CDR2 is FQGNSA. Between the trimmed V and J ends, which lost 3 bases and 7 bases, there was a span of 10 bases. The CDR3 runs 12 residues.

The chain joins TRBV9 to TRBJ2-5; TRBD1 matches at 9 bases. The DNA end is a closer match to TRBJ2-7, so the J assignment may be wrong. The CDR3 is 16 residues long. CDR1 is SGDLS and CDR2 is YYNGEE in the germline V gene. CDR3 loop: CASSAGTGIGSYEQYF. DNA for the CDR3: TGTGCCAGCAGCGCAGGGACAGGGATTGGGAGCTACGAGCAGTACTTC.

The CDR3 DNA sequence: TGTGCCAGCAGTTTAAGTAGGCAGGGCGACCGCTATGGCTACACCTTC. Its translation is CASSLSRQGDRYGYTF. This chain joins TRBV28 and TRBJ1-2, with D perhaps matching TRBD1 (5 bases). CDR3 length equals 16 residues. Germline V CDR1 and CDR2: MDHEN, SYDVKM. V lost 2 bases and J lost 4, with 17 bases in between.

V and J are TRBV27 and TRBJ2-7; 7 positions match TRBD1. V dropped 6 bases and J dropped 0; count of bases not matched to a gene: 2. The CDR3 extends over 13 amino acids. Germline V lookup: CDR1 MNHEY, CDR2 SMNVEV (reference sequence). Here the CDR3 DNA reads TGTGCCAGCAGACAGGGGTCCTCCTACGAGCAGTACTTC. Translating gives CASRQGSSYEQYF.

The CDR3 DNA is TGCGCCAGCAGCGGGTACCAGGCCTGGTATTCCGGGGAGCTGTTTTTT. Residues: CASSGYQAWYSGELFF. The rearrangement uses TRBV5-1 and TRBJ2-2; no clear D gene. Trimming removed 4 bases from V and 6 bases from J, with 19 bases in between. The CDR3 is 16 residues long. Germline loops: CDR1 SGHRS, CDR2 YFSETQ.

This chain connects TRBV28 to TRBJ2-7; 7 bases fit TRBD2. Germline-derived CDR1 and CDR2 are MDHEN and SYDVKM. Trimming at V came to 3 bases and at J to 6 bases, leaving 11 bases not matched to a gene. There are 15 residues in the CDR3. The CDR3 nucleotides read TGTGCCAGCAGTTTTAGTAGCGGGCCTTCTCGCGAGCAGTACTTC. Translation: CASSFSSGPSREQYF.

The CDR3 nucleotides are TGTGCCAAGGTACCAGGGGAATACTTC. The encoded protein is CAKVPGEYF. The J gene is TRBJ2-7, the V gene TRBV6-4, with D possibly TRBD1 on 6 matching bases. Germline V gives CDR1 MRHNA, CDR2 SNTAGT. With 10 bases removed from V and 13 bases from J, the gap between germline ends came to 14 bases. This CDR3 region has 9 residues.

The V and J genes are TRBV11-2 and TRBJ2-7; TRBD2 aligns across 7 bases. Germline V gene lookup returns CDR1 SGHAT and CDR2 FQNNGV. The J segment lost 6 bases and the V segment lost 1 base, leaving 6 bases of the junction unmatched. The CDR3 sequence is 14 residues long. CDR3 region: CASSLAGRASEQYF. The CDR3 nucleotides are TGTGCCAGCAGCTTAGCGGGGAGGGCAAGCGAGCAGTACTTC.

This chain uses TRBV5-1 with TRBJ2-5; TRBD2 aligns across 8 bases. This CDR3 is 16 amino acids long. Trimming took 5 bases from V and 4 from J; bases not matched to a gene: 13. The germline CDR1 and CDR2 sequences are SGHRS and YFSETQ. In nucleotides, the CDR3 is TGCGCCAGCAGAATGTTGCGGGAGGACTCTTCAGAGACCCAGTACTTC. Protein product: CASRMLREDSSETQYF.

V gene TRBV9 combines with J gene TRBJ2-7; 9 bases match TRBD2. With V trimmed by 3 bases and J by 4 bases, 8 bases remained unmatched. The germline CDR1 and CDR2 sequences are SGDLS and YYNGEE. This CDR3 is built from 15 residues. CDR3 residues: CASSGSAGGGYEQYF. CDR3 nucleotides: TGTGCCAGCAGCGGGTCGGCGGGAGGGGGGTACGAGCAGTACTTC.

The chain has TRBV4-1 and TRBJ2-3, with no clear D. Germline CDR1 is MGHRA and CDR2 is YSYEKL. CDR3 length equals 15 residues. V lost 4 bases to trimming and J lost 5 bases, with 16 bases between them. CDR3 in amino acids: CASSPISRLGDTQYF. The CDR3, as DNA: TGCGCCAGCAGCCCGATCTCAAGACTCGGAGATACGCAGTATTTT.

V and J are TRBV20-1 and TRBJ2-5; D remains unclear. The CDR3 consists of 11 residues. Germline assignment: CDR1 DFQATT and CDR2 SNEGSKA (reference sequence). Trimming took off 2 bases at V and 2 bases at J, with 3 bases between the two ends. CDR3 protein: CSARPQETQYF. The CDR3 bases are TGCAGTGCTAGACCTCAAGAGACCCAGTACTTC.

CDR3 sequence (DNA): TGTGCCAGCAGCTCACCTATTCCAGGACTAGTTCTCTACGAGCAGTACTTC. As protein: CASSSPIPGLVLYEQYF. The chain couples TRBV7-9 to TRBJ2-7; 7 positions agree with TRBD2. After removal of 4 bases from V and 3 bases from J, the junction contained 15 bases not matched to a gene. This CDR3 spans 17 amino acids. Germline values: CDR1 SEHNR, CDR2 FQNEAQ (reference sequence).

This clone was seen just once. V and J are TRBV7-9 and TRBJ2-7; D is perhaps TRBD2 (6 bases). Germline CDR1 SEHNR, CDR2 FQNEAQ (reference sequence). The CDR3 has 12 residues. The V gene lost 6 bases and the J gene lost 6 bases, with 12 bases spanning the gap. The CDR3 nucleotides read TGTGCCAGCAGTTACGGGGGAGGCGAGCAGTACTTC. It encodes CASSYGGGEQYF.

The rearrangement uses TRBV19 and TRBJ2-7; D unclear. The germline gives CDR1 LNHDA, CDR2 SQIVND (reference sequence). The CDR3 contains 16 residues. V lost 1 base and J lost 2, with 15 bases in between. The CDR3 coding sequence is TGTGCCAGTAGTATAGCTATGGGCCAATCAACCTACGAGCAGTACTTC. This encodes CASSIAMGQSTYEQYF.

This chain connects TRBV11-2 to TRBJ2-2; 7 bases agree with TRBD2. Germline V gives CDR1 SGHAT, CDR2 FQNNGV. CDR3 length equals 15 residues. The ends lost 6 bases at V and 8 bases at J; junction bases unmatched: 12. DNA for the CDR3: TGTGCCAGCAGGGACGGGCGGGACTACGAGGGGGAGCTGTTTTTT. It encodes CASRDGRDYEGELFF.

This chain links TRBV6-6 with TRBJ2-5; D is undetermined. Germline assignment: CDR1 MNHNY and CDR2 SVGAGI (reference sequence). The CDR3 sequence is 13 residues long. V lost 4 bases and J lost 4, with 10 bases in between. CDR3 residues: CASSFRLLETQYF. DNA for the CDR3: TGTGCCAGCAGTTTTCGACTCCTAGAGACCCAGTACTTC.

The table lists this clone with a count of one. The V gene is TRBV6-5, the J gene TRBJ2-7; TRBD2 might be the D (6 bases). Trimming pared 6 bases from V and 5 bases from J, leaving 20 bases between. The CDR3 has 15 amino acids. Per germline, CDR1 MNHEY and CDR2 SVGAGI. DNA of the CDR3: TGTGCCAGCAGAAGCCTAGGGAGGCTTTTGGACGAGCAGTACTTC. This gives the protein CASRSLGRLLDEQYF.

The chain carries TRBV27 and TRBJ2-1; D unclear. Trimming stripped 2 bases from V and 5 bases from J, with 4 bases between. The CDR3 totals 12 residues. The germline V gene has CDR1 MNHEY and CDR2 SMNVEV (reference sequence). CDR3 DNA: TGTGCCAGCAGTTTACTAAACAATGAGCAGTTCTTC. This codes for CASSLLNNEQFF.

The chain joins TRBV6-1 to TRBJ2-7, with 7 bases lining up with TRBD2. CDR1 is MNHNS and CDR2 is SASEGT in the germline V gene. This CDR3 spans 15 amino acids. The V gene end was trimmed by 4 bases and the J gene end by 6 bases; junction bases not matched to a gene: 12. As DNA, the CDR3 is TGTGCCAGCAGTGTATCGCGGACTAGGTCTGCCGAGCAGTACTTC. Protein sequence: CASSVSRTRSAEQYF.

J is TRBJ2-7 and V is TRBV4-3; 9 bases agree with TRBD2. Germline values: CDR1 LGHNA, CDR2 YSLEER. There are 18 residues in the CDR3. With V trimmed by 0 bases and J by 4 bases, 13 bases remained unmatched. CDR3 sequence reads: CASSQEVRTSGQEYEQYF. In nucleotides, the CDR3 is TGCGCCAGCAGCCAAGAGGTGCGAACTAGCGGGCAGGAGTACGAGCAGTACTTC.